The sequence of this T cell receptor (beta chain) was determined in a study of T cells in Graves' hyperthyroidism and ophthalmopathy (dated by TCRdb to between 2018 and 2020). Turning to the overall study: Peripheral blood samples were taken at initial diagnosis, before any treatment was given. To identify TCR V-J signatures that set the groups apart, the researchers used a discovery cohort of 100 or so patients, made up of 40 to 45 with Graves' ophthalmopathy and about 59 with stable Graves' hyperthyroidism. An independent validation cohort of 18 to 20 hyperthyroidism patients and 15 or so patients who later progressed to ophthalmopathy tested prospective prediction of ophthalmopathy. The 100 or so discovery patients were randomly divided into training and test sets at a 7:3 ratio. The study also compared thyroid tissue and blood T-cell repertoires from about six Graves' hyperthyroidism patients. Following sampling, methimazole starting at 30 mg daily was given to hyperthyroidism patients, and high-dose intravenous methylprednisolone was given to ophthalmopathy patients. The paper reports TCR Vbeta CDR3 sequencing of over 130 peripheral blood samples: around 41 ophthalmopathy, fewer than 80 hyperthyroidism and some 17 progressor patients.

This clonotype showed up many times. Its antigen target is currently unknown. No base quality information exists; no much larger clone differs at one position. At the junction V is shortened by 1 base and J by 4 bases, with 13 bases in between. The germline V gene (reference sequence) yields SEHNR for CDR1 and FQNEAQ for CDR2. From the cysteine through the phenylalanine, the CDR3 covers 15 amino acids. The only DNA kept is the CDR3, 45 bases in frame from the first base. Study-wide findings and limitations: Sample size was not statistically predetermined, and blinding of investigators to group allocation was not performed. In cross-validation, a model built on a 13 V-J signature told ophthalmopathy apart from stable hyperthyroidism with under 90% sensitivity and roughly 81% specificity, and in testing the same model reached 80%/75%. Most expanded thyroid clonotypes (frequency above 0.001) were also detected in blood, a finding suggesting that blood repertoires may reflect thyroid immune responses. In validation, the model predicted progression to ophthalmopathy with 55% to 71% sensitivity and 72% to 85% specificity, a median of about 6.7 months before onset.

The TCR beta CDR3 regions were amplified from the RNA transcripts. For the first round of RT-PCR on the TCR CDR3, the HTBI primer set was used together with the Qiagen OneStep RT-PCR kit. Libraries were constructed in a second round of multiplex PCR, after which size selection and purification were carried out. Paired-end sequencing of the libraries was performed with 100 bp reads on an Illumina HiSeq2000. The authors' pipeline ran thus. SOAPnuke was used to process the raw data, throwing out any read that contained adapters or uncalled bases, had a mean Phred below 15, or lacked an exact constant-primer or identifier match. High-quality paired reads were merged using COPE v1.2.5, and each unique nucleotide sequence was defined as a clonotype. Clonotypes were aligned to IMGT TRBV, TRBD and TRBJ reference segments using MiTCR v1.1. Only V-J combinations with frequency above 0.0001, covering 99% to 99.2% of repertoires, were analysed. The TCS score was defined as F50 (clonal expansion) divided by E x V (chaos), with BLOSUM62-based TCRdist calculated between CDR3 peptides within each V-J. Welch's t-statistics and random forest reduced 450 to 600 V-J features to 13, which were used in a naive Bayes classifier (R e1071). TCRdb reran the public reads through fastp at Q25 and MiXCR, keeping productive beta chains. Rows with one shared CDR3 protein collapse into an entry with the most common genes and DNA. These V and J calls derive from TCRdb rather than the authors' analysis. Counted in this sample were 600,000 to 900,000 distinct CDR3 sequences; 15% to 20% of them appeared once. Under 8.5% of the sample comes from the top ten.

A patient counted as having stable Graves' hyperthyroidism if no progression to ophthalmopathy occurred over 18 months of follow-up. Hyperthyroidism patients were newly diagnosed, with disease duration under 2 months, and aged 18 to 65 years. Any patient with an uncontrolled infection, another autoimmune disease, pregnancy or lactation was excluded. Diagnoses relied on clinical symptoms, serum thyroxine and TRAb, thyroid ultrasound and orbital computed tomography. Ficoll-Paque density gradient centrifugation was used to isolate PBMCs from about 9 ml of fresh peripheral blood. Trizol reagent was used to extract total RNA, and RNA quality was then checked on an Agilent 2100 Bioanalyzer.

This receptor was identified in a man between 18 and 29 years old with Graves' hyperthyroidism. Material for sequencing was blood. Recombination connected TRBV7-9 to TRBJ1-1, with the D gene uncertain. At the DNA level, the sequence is TGTGCCAGCAGCTTAGTCGGCATGGGGAGCACTGAAGCTTTCTTT. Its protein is CASSLVGMGSTEAFF.